This is a list of T cell receptor beta chains from one sample in a study. Using its own MiXCR run on the 5' RACE reads, TCRdb lists one record per CDR3 protein. Of over 25,000 distinct CDR3 sequences listed, roughly 26% are singletons. Specimen: naive CD4+ T cells sorted from a lymph node. These receptors were obtained from a female donor with breast cancer. Each CDR3 is given with its conserved first and last residue. The order of the fields is V gene, J gene, D gene, clone size, CDR3 length, CDR3 DNA, CDR3 protein. A D gene is named only where the DNA matches it firmly. A clone size is listed for some rows: how often the clone was seen (once, few, many), or a class if it is expanded.

>TRBV5-1|TRBJ2-1|NA|many|14
TGCGCCAGCAGCTTGGGTCTAGCGTTTAATGAGCAGTTCTTC
CASSLGLAFNEQFF
>TRBV29-1|TRBJ1-2|NA|NA|12
TGCAGCGCCGCGGGGGCAGACTATGGCTACACCTTC
CSAAGADYGYTF
>TRBV18|TRBJ1-1|NA|NA|14
TGTGCCAGCTCCCGGGGGGGGCTGAACACTGAAGCTTTCTTT
CASSRGGLNTEAFF
>TRBV3-1|TRBJ2-5|NA|NA|13
TGTGCCAGCAGCCAATCCCCCAGAGGGACCCAGTACTTC
CASSQSPRGTQYF
>TRBV7-9|TRBJ2-5|NA|NA|17
TGTGCCAGCAGCTTAGACCCACCTCCAGGGTACCAAGAGACCCAGTACTTC
CASSLDPPPGYQETQYF
>TRBV7-6|TRBJ2-5|NA|once|13
TGTGCCAGCAGCTTCTCCCACCAAGAGACCCAGTACTTC
CASSFSHQETQYF
>TRBV4-1|TRBJ1-1|NA|medium-sized|13
TGCGCCAGCAGCCGTGGACAGAGCACTGAAGCTTTCTTT
CASSRGQSTEAFF
>TRBV12-3/TRBV12-4|TRBJ2-1|NA|few|17
TGTGCCAGCAGTTTGTGGCTCAGCGACAATTCCTACAATGAGCAGTTCTTC
CASSLWLSDNSYNEQFF
>TRBV7-9|TRBJ2-7|TRBD1|many|15
TGTGCCAGCAGCTACGCGGGGACAGGGGTGAACGAGCAGTACTTC
CASSYAGTGVNEQYF
>TRBV2|TRBJ2-7|TRBD1|NA|13
TGTGCCAGCAAAGGGACAGGGCTCTACGAGCAGTACTTC
CASKGTGLYEQYF
>TRBV12-3/TRBV12-4|TRBJ1-3|NA|once|11
TGTGTCAGCAGTTTGATGGACACCATATATTTT
CVSSLMDTIYF
>TRBV28|TRBJ2-4|TRBD2|NA|13
TGTGCCAGCAGGGGGGGGACCAAAAACATTCAGTACTTC
CASRGGTKNIQYF
>TRBV5-1|TRBJ2-2|TRBD2|NA|15
TGCGCCAGCAGCACGGGAGGGCCAAAGACCGGGGAGCTGTTTTTT
CASSTGGPKTGELFF
>TRBV5-1|TRBJ2-7|TRBD2|NA|16
TGCGCCAGCAGCTGGAACTTAGCGGGAGTGCCCTACGAGCAGTACTTC
CASSWNLAGVPYEQYF
>TRBV5-1|TRBJ2-4|TRBD1|NA|13
TGCGCCAGCAGCTGGGGGGGGGACAGGGAACAGTACTTC
CASSWGGDREQYF
>TRBV6-2/TRBV6-3|TRBJ2-1|TRBD2|NA|16
TGTGCCAGCAGGGACCTAGCGGGTCTCTCCTACAATGAGCAGTTCTTC
CASRDLAGLSYNEQFF
>TRBV3-1|TRBJ2-2|NA|NA|11
TGTGCCAGCGGCCAGGCCGGGGAGCTGTTTTTT
CASGQAGELFF
>TRBV7-8|TRBJ2-3|TRBD2|NA|14
TGTGCCAGCACCCCTAGCGGGAGAACAGATACGCAGTATTTT
CASTPSGRTDTQYF
>TRBV10-3|TRBJ2-5|NA|medium-sized|13
TGTGCCATCAGTGGGGCAGACCAAGAGACCCAGTACTTC
CAISGADQETQYF
>TRBV20-1|TRBJ2-7|TRBD2|NA|15
TGCAGTGCTGGAGGCCCAGCGGGGGGTTCCTACGAGCAGTACTTC
CSAGGPAGGSYEQYF
>TRBV5-1|TRBJ2-4|NA|medium-sized|15
TGCGCCAGCAGCCCGAGATCGGAAGCCAAAAACATTCAGTACTTC
CASSPRSEAKNIQYF
>TRBV29-1|TRBJ2-7|NA|many|12
TGCAGCGTTAGGAAGGGGGCCTACGAGCAGTACTTC
CSVRKGAYEQYF
>TRBV7-2|TRBJ2-3|NA|few|15
TGTGCCAGCAGCCGGACCCAGCGGGGCACAGATACGCAGTATTTT
CASSRTQRGTDTQYF
>TRBV20-1|TRBJ1-1|NA|NA|17
TGCAGTGCTAGAGATTATCGCCGACAGGACATGAACACTGAAGCTTTCTTT
CSARDYRRQDMNTEAFF
>TRBV20-1|TRBJ2-1|TRBD2|NA|17
TGCAGTGCTAGACCCCCGGGACTAGCGGGACGATACAATGAGCAGTTCTTC
CSARPPGLAGRYNEQFF
>TRBV12-3/TRBV12-4|TRBJ1-1|TRBD1|few|15
TGTGCCAGCAGCCCTAGACCCAGGGGGCTGGTTGAAGCTTTCTTT
CASSPRPRGLVEAFF
>TRBV5-1|TRBJ1-1|NA|few|14
TGCGCCAGCAGCTTGTCAGGGCTGAACACTGAAGCTTTCTTT
CASSLSGLNTEAFF
>TRBV12-3/TRBV12-4|TRBJ1-5|TRBD1|few|16
TGTGCCAGCAGTTTAAGGGGGACAGTTTACAATCAGCCCCAGCATTTT
CASSLRGTVYNQPQHF
>TRBV4-1|TRBJ2-2|NA|many|16
TGCGCCAGCAGCACCCCACCTAGATCGAACACCGGGGAGCTGTTTTTT
CASSTPPRSNTGELFF
>TRBV7-3|TRBJ2-1|NA|NA|15
TGTGCCAGCAGCTTAATGGGGGCTCGATACAATGAGCAGTTCTTC
CASSLMGARYNEQFF
>TRBV21-1|TRBJ2-1|NA|few|16
TGTGCCAGCAGCAAAGGCGCCAGCGGGAGGATACATGAGCAGTTCTTC
CASSKGASGRIHEQFF
>TRBV5-1|TRBJ1-1|NA|many|15
TGCGCCAGCAGCTTGGTGCCCCATCCGAACACTGAAGCTTTCTTT
CASSLVPHPNTEAFF
>TRBV6-2/TRBV6-3|TRBJ2-7|TRBD1|few|17
TGTGCCAGCAGTCGACCTTACCCGGGACAGGGGGCGTCCGAGCAGTACTTC
CASSRPYPGQGASEQYF
>TRBV4-2|TRBJ2-5|NA|NA|13
TGTGCCAGCAGCCGCCCGGGGGAAGAGGCCCAGTACTTC
CASSRPGEEAQYF
>TRBV15|TRBJ2-7|NA|many|16
TGTGCCACCAGCAGAGGGCCGAAAACAGGGTCTGGGGAGCAGTACTTC
CATSRGPKTGSGEQYF
>TRBV12-3/TRBV12-4|TRBJ1-2|NA|many|15
TGTGCCAGCAGTTTAGGGGGGACGGCCAACTATGGCTACACCTTC
CASSLGGTANYGYTF
>TRBV6-2/TRBV6-3|TRBJ2-2|NA|NA|17
TGTGCCAGCAGTTTCTTCGGGACACTGATTAACACCGGGGAGCTGTTTTTT
CASSFFGTLINTGELFF
>TRBV20-1|TRBJ2-7|NA|many|12
TGCAGTGCTAGAGGCAGGGGCTACGAGCAGTACTTC
CSARGRGYEQYF
>TRBV5-1|TRBJ2-3|NA|few|14
TGCGCCAGCAGCTTGGCCGGACGAACAGATACGCAGTATTTT
CASSLAGRTDTQYF
>TRBV5-1|TRBJ1-2|NA|NA|14
TGCGCCAGCAGCTTGGGGGGAGCCGACTATGGCTACACCTTC
CASSLGGADYGYTF
>TRBV5-1|TRBJ2-1|NA|many|13
TGCGCCAGCAGCCCAACTAGACAAAATGAGCAGTTCTTC
CASSPTRQNEQFF